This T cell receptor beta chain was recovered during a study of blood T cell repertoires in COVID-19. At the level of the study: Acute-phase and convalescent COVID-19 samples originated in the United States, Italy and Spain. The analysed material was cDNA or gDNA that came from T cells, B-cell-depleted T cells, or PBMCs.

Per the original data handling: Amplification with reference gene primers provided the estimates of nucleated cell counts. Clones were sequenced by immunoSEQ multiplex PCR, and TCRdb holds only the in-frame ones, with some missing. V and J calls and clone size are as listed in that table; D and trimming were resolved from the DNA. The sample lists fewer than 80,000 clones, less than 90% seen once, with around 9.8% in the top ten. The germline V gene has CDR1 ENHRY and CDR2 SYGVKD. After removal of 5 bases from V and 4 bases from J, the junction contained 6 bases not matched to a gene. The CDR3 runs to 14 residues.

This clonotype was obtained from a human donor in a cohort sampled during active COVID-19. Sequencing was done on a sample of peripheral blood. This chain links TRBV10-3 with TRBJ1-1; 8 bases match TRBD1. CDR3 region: CAISPGGRSTEAFF. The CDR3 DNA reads TGTGCCATCAGTCCAGGGGGCCGGAGCACTGAAGCTTTCTTT.